The 9 T cell receptor beta chains presented below share a single source sample, sequenced in a study of identical twins (dated by TCRdb to the mid-2010s). The method was 5' RACE. The sample was run on an Illumina HiSeq 2000. The public reads were reanalyzed by TCRdb: fastp trimming at Q25, MiXCR alignment, in-frame beta chains only. A single entry per CDR3 protein holds the most common genes and DNA from its merged rows. For this sample the table gives under 350,000 distinct CDR3 sequences, of which roughly 9.7% were detected only once. The ten largest clones take up 6% to 8.5% of the sample. The data also belong to a second study, concerning yellow fever vaccine responses in identical twins.

The sample taken for sequencing was CD8+ T cells sorted from blood. These receptors all come from a young woman in good health.

The CDR3 here is CASSRADGGDEQFF. The CDR3 DNA reads TGCGCCAGCAGCCGGGCGGATGGGGGGGATGAGCAGTTCTTC. The gene calls are TRBV4-3 and TRBJ2-1, with TRBD2 matching over 7 bases. The germline V gene encodes CDR1 LGHNA and CDR2 YSLEER. CDR3 length equals 14 residues. J was trimmed by 8 bases and V by 4 bases; bases with no gene match: 8.

The chain couples TRBV7-9 to TRBJ2-1; a weak D match, TRBD2 (5 bases). V lost 5 bases to trimming and J lost 8 bases, with 10 bases between them. CDR3 size: 12 residues. CDR1 and CDR2 from the germline V gene are SEHNR and FQNEAQ (reference sequence). This chain's CDR3 is CASSPGDDEQFF. CDR3 coding DNA: TGTGCCAGCAGCCCCGGGGATGATGAGCAGTTCTTC.

This clonotype was detected ten times or more. This chain links TRBV29-1 with TRBJ2-7; a weak D match, TRBD1 (6 bases). From germline, CDR1 is SQVTM and CDR2 ANQGSEA. V lost 4 bases and J lost 3, with 13 bases in between. This CDR3 has 13 residues. The CDR3 sequence is CSVVGGFNYEQYF. The CDR3 nucleotides read TGCAGCGTTGTAGGGGGATTCAACTACGAGCAGTACTTC.

This clonotype has a count of ten or more. The chain links TRBV12-3 or TRBV12-4 to TRBJ2-1, with TRBD2 as a possible D gene (6 bases). The CDR3 sequence is 16 residues long. Trimming cost V 5 bases and J 7 bases, with 21 bases left between them. CDR3 sequence (DNA): TGTGCCAGCAGTACCCTTCTGGGAGGAGGTCCTAATGAGCAGTTCTTC. This encodes CASSTLLGGGPNEQFF.

This clonotype showed up many times. The chain links TRBV10-3 to TRBJ1-2; no reliable D call. This CDR3 is built from 11 residues. Germline-derived CDR1 and CDR2 are ENHRY and SYGVKD. The V gene lost 2 bases and the J gene lost 7 bases, with 5 bases spanning the gap. The CDR3 coding sequence is TGTGCCATCAGTGAGGGGTCTGGCTACACCTTC. Its translation: CAISEGSGYTF.

This clonotype was seen a handful of times. The gene calls are TRBV14 and TRBJ2-1; no clear D gene. V was trimmed by 4 bases and J by 9 bases, leaving 10 bases between them. Germline V gene sequence: CDR1 SGHDN, CDR2 FVKESK. The CDR3 consists of 12 residues. The CDR3 coding sequence is TGTGCCAGCAGCCCGCCTTATGGTGAGCAGTTCTTC. Its translation: CASSPPYGEQFF.

This clonotype was detected ten times or more. As DNA, the CDR3 is TGTGCCAGCAGTCTGACGGTAGGAAATAATTCACCCCTCCACTTT. As protein: CASSLTVGNNSPLHF. The chain uses TRBV28 and TRBJ1-6; no firm D call. The CDR3 spans 15 residues. CDR1 and CDR2 (germline): MDHEN, SYDVKM. V lost 5 bases to trimming and J lost 5 bases, with 13 bases between them.

This clonotype was detected ten times or more. The V call is TRBV15, the J call TRBJ1-5; 9 bases match TRBD1. Germline lookup yields CDR1 LNHNV and CDR2 YYDKDF (reference sequence). This CDR3 region has 15 residues. The ends lost 2 bases at V and 4 bases at J; junction bases unmatched: 3. CDR3 in DNA: TGTGCCACCAGCAGAAATGGACAGGGGAATCAGCCCCAGCATTTT. As protein: CATSRNGQGNQPQHF.

This clonotype has more than one count but fewer than ten. The J gene is TRBJ2-3, the V gene TRBV3-1; unclear D gene. Germline CDR1 and CDR2: LGHDT and YNNKEL (reference sequence). The CDR3 spans 15 residues. V was pared by 0 bases and J by 4 bases, with 11 bases between. CDR3: CASSQEPGGADTQYF. The CDR3 region has the DNA TGTGCCAGCAGCCAAGAACCCGGTGGCGCAGATACGCAGTATTTT.